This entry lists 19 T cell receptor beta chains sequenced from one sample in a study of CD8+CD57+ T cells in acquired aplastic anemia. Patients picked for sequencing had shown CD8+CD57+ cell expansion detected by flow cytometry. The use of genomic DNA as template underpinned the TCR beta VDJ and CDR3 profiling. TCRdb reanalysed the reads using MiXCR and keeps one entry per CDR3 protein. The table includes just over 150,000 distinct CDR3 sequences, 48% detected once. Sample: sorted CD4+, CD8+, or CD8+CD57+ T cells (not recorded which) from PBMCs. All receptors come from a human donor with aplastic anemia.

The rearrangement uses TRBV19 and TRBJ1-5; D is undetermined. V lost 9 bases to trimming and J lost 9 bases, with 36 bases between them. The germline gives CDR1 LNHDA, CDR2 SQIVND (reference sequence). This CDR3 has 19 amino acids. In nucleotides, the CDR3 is TGTGCCAGGGTCTCAATCGGAAAGTCCCCCGACACTTATCATCCGCCCCAGCATTTT. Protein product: CARVSIGKSPDTYHPPQHF.

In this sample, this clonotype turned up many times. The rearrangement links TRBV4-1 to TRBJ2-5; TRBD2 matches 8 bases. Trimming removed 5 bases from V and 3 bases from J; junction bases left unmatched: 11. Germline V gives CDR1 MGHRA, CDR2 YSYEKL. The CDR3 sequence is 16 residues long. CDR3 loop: CASSSQSGRPEETQYF. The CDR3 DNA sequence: TGCGCCAGCAGCTCTCAAAGCGGGAGACCCGAAGAGACCCAGTACTTC.

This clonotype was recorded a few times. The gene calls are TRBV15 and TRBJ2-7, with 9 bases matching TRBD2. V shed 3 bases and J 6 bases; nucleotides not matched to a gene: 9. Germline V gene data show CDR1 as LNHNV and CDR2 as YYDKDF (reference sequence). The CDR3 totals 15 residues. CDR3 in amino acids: CATSSDPGLASEQYF. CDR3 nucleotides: TGTGCCACCAGCAGCGATCCGGGACTAGCCTCCGAGCAGTACTTC.

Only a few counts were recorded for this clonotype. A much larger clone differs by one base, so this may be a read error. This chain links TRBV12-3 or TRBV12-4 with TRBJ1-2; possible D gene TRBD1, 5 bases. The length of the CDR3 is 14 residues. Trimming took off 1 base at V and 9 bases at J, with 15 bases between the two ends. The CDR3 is CASSLVDSPPSYTF. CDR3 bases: TGTGCCAGCAGTTTAGTAGACAGCCCTCCGAGCTACACCTTC.

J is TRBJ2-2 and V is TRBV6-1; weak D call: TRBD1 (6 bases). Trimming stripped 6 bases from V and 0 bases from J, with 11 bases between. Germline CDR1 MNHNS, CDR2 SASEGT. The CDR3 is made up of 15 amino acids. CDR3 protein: CASSHKGANTGELFF. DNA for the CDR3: TGTGCCAGCAGCCATAAGGGGGCGAACACCGGGGAGCTGTTTTTT.

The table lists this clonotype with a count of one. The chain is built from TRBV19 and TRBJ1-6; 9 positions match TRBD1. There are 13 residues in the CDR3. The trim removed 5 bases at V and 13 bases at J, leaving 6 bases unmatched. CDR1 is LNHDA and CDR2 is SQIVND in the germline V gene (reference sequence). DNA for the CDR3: TGTGCCAGTAGTCGCGACAGGGGGACTCCCCTCCACTTT. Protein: CASSRDRGTPLHF.

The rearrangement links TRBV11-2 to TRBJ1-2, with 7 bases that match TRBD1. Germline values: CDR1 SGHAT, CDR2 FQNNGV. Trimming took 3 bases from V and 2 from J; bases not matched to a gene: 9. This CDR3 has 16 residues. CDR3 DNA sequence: TGTGCCAGCAGCTTGGGGGGGACAGAGGGAAACTATGGCTACACCTTC. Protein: CASSLGGTEGNYGYTF.

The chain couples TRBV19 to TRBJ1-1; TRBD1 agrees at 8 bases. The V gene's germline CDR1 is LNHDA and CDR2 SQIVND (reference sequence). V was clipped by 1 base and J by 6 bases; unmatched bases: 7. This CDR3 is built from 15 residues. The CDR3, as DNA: TGTGCCAGTAGTATAGGATCCAGGGGGCATGCTGAAGCTTTCTTT. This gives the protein CASSIGSRGHAEAFF.

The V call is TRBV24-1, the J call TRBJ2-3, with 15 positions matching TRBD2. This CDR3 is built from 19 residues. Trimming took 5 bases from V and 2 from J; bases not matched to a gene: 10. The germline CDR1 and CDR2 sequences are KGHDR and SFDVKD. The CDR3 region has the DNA TGTGCCACCAGTGCCAAGGGACTAGCGGGGGGACCATTCACAGATACGCAGTATTTT. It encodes CATSAKGLAGGPFTDTQYF.

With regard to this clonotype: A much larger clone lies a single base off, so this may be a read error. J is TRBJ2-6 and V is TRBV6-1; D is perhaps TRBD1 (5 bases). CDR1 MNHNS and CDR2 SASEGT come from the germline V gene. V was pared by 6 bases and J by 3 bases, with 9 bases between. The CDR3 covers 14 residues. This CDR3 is CASSQGVGANVLTF. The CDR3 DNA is TGTGCCAGCAGCCAGGGTGTTGGGGCCAACGTCCTGACTTTC.

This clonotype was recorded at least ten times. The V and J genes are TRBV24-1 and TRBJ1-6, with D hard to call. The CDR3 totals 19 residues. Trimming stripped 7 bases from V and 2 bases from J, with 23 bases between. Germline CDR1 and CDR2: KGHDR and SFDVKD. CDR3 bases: TGTGCCACCAGCCAGGACCCCACCCGATATAGGACCTATAATTCACCCCTCCACTTT. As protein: CATSQDPTRYRTYNSPLHF.

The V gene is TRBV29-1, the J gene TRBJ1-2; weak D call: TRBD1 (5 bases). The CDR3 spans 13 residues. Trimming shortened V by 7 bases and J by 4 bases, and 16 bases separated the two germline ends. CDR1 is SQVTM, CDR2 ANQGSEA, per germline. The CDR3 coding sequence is TGCAGCGCTCTGACAGAGGGCTCCTATGGCTACACCTTC. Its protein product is CSALTEGSYGYTF.

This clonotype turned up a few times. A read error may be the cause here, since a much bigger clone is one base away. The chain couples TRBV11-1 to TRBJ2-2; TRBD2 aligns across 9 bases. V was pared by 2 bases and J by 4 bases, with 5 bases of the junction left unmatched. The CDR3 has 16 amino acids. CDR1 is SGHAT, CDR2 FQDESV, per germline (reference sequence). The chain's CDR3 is CASSLMGGRATGELFF. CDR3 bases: TGTGCCAGCAGCTTAATGGGCGGGAGGGCCACCGGGGAGCTGTTTTTT. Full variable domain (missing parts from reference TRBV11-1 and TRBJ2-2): EAEVAQSPRYKITEKSQAVAFWCDPISGHATLYWYRQILGQGPELLVQFQDESVVDDSQLPKDRFSAERLKGVDSTLKIQPAELGDSAMYLCASSLMGGRATGELFFGEGSRLTVL.

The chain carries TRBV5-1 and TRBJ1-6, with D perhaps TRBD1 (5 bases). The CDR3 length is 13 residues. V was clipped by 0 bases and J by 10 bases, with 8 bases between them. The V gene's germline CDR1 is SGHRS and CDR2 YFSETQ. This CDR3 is CASSLDRQSPLHF. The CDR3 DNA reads TGCGCCAGCAGCTTGGACAGGCAATCACCCCTCCACTTT.

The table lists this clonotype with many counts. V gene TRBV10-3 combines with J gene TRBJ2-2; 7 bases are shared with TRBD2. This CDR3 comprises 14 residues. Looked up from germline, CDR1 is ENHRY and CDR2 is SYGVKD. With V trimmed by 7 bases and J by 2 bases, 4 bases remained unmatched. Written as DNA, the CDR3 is TGTGCCATCAAGCTAGCGGAAAACACCGGGGAGCTGTTTTTT. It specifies CAIKLAENTGELFF.

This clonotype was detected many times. The CDR3 loop is CASSSDWYEQYF. The DNA of the CDR3 is TGTGCCAGCAGCTCGGACTGGTACGAGCAGTACTTC. The chain carries TRBV5-6 and TRBJ2-7, with D possibly being TRBD2 (5 bases). Germline V gene data show CDR1 as SGHDT and CDR2 as YYEEEE. Trimming took 3 bases from V and 4 from J, leaving 8 bases between them. The CDR3 runs to 12 residues.

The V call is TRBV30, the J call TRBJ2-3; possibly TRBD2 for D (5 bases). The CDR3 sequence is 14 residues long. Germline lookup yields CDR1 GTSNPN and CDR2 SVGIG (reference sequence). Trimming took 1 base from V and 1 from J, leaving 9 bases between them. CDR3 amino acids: CAWSADGGTDTQYF. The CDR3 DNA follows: TGTGCCTGGAGTGCTGACGGGGGCACAGATACGCAGTATTTT.

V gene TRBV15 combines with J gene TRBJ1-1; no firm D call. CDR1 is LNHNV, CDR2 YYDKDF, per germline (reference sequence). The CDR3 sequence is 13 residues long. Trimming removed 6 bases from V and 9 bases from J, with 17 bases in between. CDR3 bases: TGTGCCACCAGAACACTGGGAGCCAATAAAGCTTTCTTT. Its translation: CATRTLGANKAFF.

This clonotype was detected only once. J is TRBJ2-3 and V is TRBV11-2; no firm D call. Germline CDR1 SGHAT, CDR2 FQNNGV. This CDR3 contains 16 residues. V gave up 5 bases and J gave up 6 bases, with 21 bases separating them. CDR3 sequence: CASSVTVPPRYDTQYF. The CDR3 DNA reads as TGTGCCAGCAGCGTGACGGTCCCTCCCAGATACGATACGCAGTATTTT.